What follows are 14 T cell receptor beta chains derived from one specimen sequenced in a study of monozygotic twins with inflammatory bowel disease. Following a re-call of the 5' RACE reads, TCRdb has one entry per CDR3 protein and lacks DNA. This sample's clone table lists some 450,000 distinct CDR3 sequences. Sequencing was performed on blood. These receptors all come from a human donor with ulcerative colitis or Crohn's disease, or a healthy co-twin of an affected twin (not recorded which).

The rearrangement joins TRBV4-1 to TRBJ2-3; no DNA is available, so the TRBD2 call from TCRdb remains unchecked. There are 16 residues in the CDR3. Germline CDR1 reads MGHRA; CDR2 reads YSYEKL. This chain's CDR3 is CASSQGPLAGTDTQYF.

The J gene is TRBJ2-7, the V gene TRBV20-1; TCRdb's D call, TRBD2, is unchecked because there is no DNA. CDR1 DFQATT and CDR2 SNEGSKA come from the germline V gene (reference sequence). The CDR3 covers 15 residues. This chain's CDR3 is CSAAAGTYPFYEQYF.

J is TRBJ2-1 and V is TRBV5-1; TCRdb selects TRBD1, and the lack of DNA leaves this call unchecked. CDR1 SGHRS and CDR2 YFSETQ come from the germline V gene. This CDR3 region has 16 residues. Here the CDR3 reads CASSLRDSNSYNEQFF.

The V call is TRBV19, the J call TRBJ1-5; the D gene TCRdb calls, TRBD1, cannot be checked with no DNA. The CDR3 runs to 16 residues. Germline V gives CDR1 LNHDA, CDR2 SQIVND (reference sequence). The CDR3 is CASVASRGNTNQPQHF.

The chain uses TRBV4-1 and TRBJ2-3; TCRdb's D call, TRBD1, is unchecked because there is no DNA. There are 16 residues in the CDR3. CDR1 MGHRA and CDR2 YSYEKL come from the germline V gene. This chain's CDR3 is CASSQDLQGGLDTQYF.

The chain recombines TRBV14 with TRBJ2-7. This CDR3 has 16 amino acids. Germline loops: CDR1 SGHDN, CDR2 FVKESK. The CDR3 spells CASSQGSGRATYEQYF.

The chain carries TRBV5-1 and TRBJ2-1; the D gene TCRdb calls, TRBD2, cannot be checked with no DNA. Germline V gene lookup returns CDR1 SGHRS and CDR2 YFSETQ. The CDR3 consists of 13 residues. CDR3 in amino acids: CASSLGWRDEQFF.

The rearrangement joins TRBV6-5 to TRBJ1-3. Germline CDR1 MNHEY, CDR2 SVGAGI. This CDR3 comprises 12 residues. The CDR3 region is CASGAGGNTIYF.

The V call is TRBV20-1, the J call TRBJ2-2; TCRdb's D gene call, TRBD2, goes unchecked for lack of DNA. CDR3 length: 14 residues. Germline lookup yields CDR1 DFQATT and CDR2 SNEGSKA (reference sequence). The CDR3 is CSASPTSNTGELFF.

The V call is TRBV11-1, the J call TRBJ1-1. In germline, CDR1 is SGHAT, CDR2 FQDESV (reference sequence). The CDR3 consists of 16 residues. CDR3 protein: CASSLAGGRRNTEAFF.

The rearrangement joins TRBV7-2 to TRBJ2-1; the D gene TCRdb calls, TRBD1, cannot be checked with no DNA. The CDR3 is 16 residues long. Germline loops: CDR1 SGHTA, CDR2 FQGNSA. This CDR3 reads CASSLWGSNSYNEQFF.

The chain recombines TRBV12-3 or TRBV12-4 with TRBJ2-7; the TRBD1 assignment by TCRdb is unverifiable without DNA. The CDR3 runs to 13 residues. CDR3 in amino acids: CASSLNPFGEQYF.

This chain links TRBV7-2 with TRBJ2-7; TCRdb calls TRBD2, which cannot be checked without DNA. The CDR3 has 13 amino acids. Germline CDR1 is SGHTA and CDR2 is FQGNSA. Here the CDR3 reads CASSSDYKPEQYF. The full variable domain, completed using reference TRBV7-2 and TRBJ2-7, is GAGVSQSPSNKVTEKGKDVELRCDPISGHTALYWYRQSLGQGLEFLIYFQGNSAPDKSGLPSDRFSAERTGGSVSTLTIQRTQQEDSAVYLCASSSDYKPEQYFGPGTRLTVT.

This chain connects TRBV4-1 to TRBJ1-1; as DNA is missing, the TRBD1 call by TCRdb cannot be tested. The germline CDR1 and CDR2 sequences are MGHRA and YSYEKL. The CDR3 sequence is 15 residues long. CDR3 sequence reads: CASSQGGHMNTEAFF.